The source of this T cell receptor (beta chain) is a study of blood T cell repertoires in COVID-19. Study summary: Both acute and convalescent COVID-19 samples were obtained from the United States, Italy and Spain. Sources were T cells, B-cell-depleted T cells, or PBMCs; the material itself was cDNA or gDNA.

Original handling: Estimated nucleated cell counts came from reference gene primer amplification. The assay was immunoSEQ multiplex PCR, and TCRdb's table has in-frame clones only and misses some. V and J calls and clone size are those listed in that table; D and trimming were worked out from the DNA. The sample contains fewer than 300,000 clones, less than 85% of which appear only once. This CDR3 contains 13 residues. The germline V gene encodes CDR1 SEHNR and CDR2 FQNEAQ (reference sequence). V dropped 6 bases and J dropped 2; count of bases not matched to a gene: 3. The sample comprised peripheral blood. The genes are TRBV7-9 and TRBJ2-7; 8 nucleotides match TRBD1. The origin of this receptor is a woman in her 70s with active or convalescent COVID-19. The CDR3 reads CASRRTGPYEQYF. Written as DNA, the CDR3 is TGTGCCAGCAGGAGGACAGGGCCCTACGAGCAGTACTTC. Drawing the rest from reference TRBV7-9 and TRBJ2-7, the complete variable domain is DTGVSQNPRHKITKRGQNVTFRCDPISEHNRLYWYRQTLGQGPEFLTYFQNEAQLEKSRLLSDRFSAERPKGSFSTLEIQRTEQGDSAMYLCASRRTGPYEQYFGPGTRLTVT.